A single sample is the source of the 20 T cell receptor beta chains below, sequenced in a study of T cell repertoires in cytomegalovirus infection. TCRdb reanalysed the reads using MiXCR and keeps one entry per CDR3 protein. The data hold a few hundred thousand distinct CDR3 sequences, with 17% observed a single time. Sequenced input: PBMCs. All receptors derive from a human donor in good health (CMV status not recorded). Some clones in this sample may be carry-over from other donors' samples.

This clonotype came up a few times. The chain employs TRBV7-2 and TRBJ1-2, with 7 nucleotides matching TRBD1. The CDR3 length is 14 residues. J lost 4 bases, V lost 6 bases, and 8 bases had no gene match. CDR1 SGHTA and CDR2 FQGNSA come from the germline V gene. The CDR3 DNA is TGTGCCAGCAGTTCTCAGGGGGAGAGCTATGGCTACACCTTC. This gives the protein CASSSQGESYGYTF.

There are many counts of this clonotype. V is TRBV7-2 and J is TRBJ2-6; D not certain. Germline V gives CDR1 SGHTA, CDR2 FQGNSA. This CDR3 has 13 residues. The V gene lost 6 bases and the J gene lost 0 bases, with 3 bases spanning the gap. CDR3 in DNA: TGTGCCAGCAGGGACTCTGGGGCCAACGTCCTGACTTTC. Its protein is CASRDSGANVLTF.

In DNA form, the CDR3 reads TGTGCCAGCAGCCTCCAGCGGGGAACCACTGAAGCTTTCTTT. This codes for CASSLQRGTTEAFF. V gene TRBV3-1 combines with J gene TRBJ1-1; no firm D call. Germline CDR1 is LGHDT and CDR2 is YNNKEL (reference sequence). The CDR3 runs to 14 residues. Trimming took 4 bases from V and 4 from J, leaving 13 bases between them.

This clonotype showed up many times. CDR3 region: CASSFQPSGGEDTQYF. The DNA for the CDR3 is TGTGCCAGCAGCTTTCAACCTAGCGGGGGGGAAGATACGCAGTATTTT. V is TRBV7-2 and J is TRBJ2-3; 12 bases map to TRBD2. The V segment lost 3 bases and the J segment 5 bases; nucleotides outside the gene matches: 6. This CDR3 region has 16 residues. CDR1 and CDR2 from the germline V gene are SGHTA and FQGNSA. Together with reference TRBV7-2 and TRBJ2-3, the CDR3 gives the full variable domain: GAGVSQSPSNKVTEKGKDVELRCDPISGHTALYWYRQSLGQGLEFLIYFQGNSAPDKSGLPSDRFSAERTGGSVSTLTIQRTQQEDSAVYLCASSFQPSGGEDTQYFGPGTRLTVL.

This clonotype appeared many times. The chain couples TRBV11-2 to TRBJ2-3; 9 bases match TRBD2. J was trimmed by 9 bases and V by 4 bases; bases with no gene match: 8. CDR1 is SGHAT and CDR2 is FQNNGV in the germline V gene. The CDR3 is 14 amino acids. CDR3 sequence reads: CASSWERGERTQYF. The CDR3 nucleotides are TGTGCCAGCAGCTGGGAGCGGGGGGAGCGGACGCAGTATTTT.

This sequence joins TRBV2 and TRBJ2-1; a weak D match, TRBD2 (5 bases). This CDR3 contains 15 residues. V lost 10 bases and J lost 0, with 16 bases in between. CDR1 SNHLY and CDR2 FYNNEI come from the germline V gene. In DNA, the CDR3 is TGTGCCACCCCGAGGGCCAACAGCTCCTACAATGAGCAGTTCTTC. It codes for CATPRANSSYNEQFF.

The chain links TRBV2 to TRBJ1-5; tentative D call: TRBD1 (6 bases). The V gene lost 4 bases and the J gene lost 6 bases, with 10 bases spanning the gap. Per the germline V gene, CDR1 is SNHLY and CDR2 is FYNNEI. The CDR3 contains 13 residues. The CDR3 sequence: CASSVGRGQPQHF. The DNA for the CDR3 is TGTGCCAGCAGTGTCGGCAGGGGTCAGCCCCAGCATTTT.

The J gene is TRBJ1-6, the V gene TRBV28; perhaps TRBD1 as D (6 bases). V lost 3 bases to trimming and J lost 10 bases, with 16 bases between them. Germline CDR1 and CDR2: MDHEN and SYDVKM. The length of the CDR3 is 15 residues. The CDR3 region is CASSFYGGESSPLHF. The CDR3 nucleotides read TGTGCCAGCAGTTTTTATGGGGGCGAAAGCTCACCCCTCCACTTT.

Of note for this clonotype: One junction end disagrees with the germline gene, perhaps due to a read error. The chain combines TRBV27 with TRBJ2-1; 11 positions match TRBD2. CDR1 is MNHEY, CDR2 SMNVEV, per germline (reference sequence). The CDR3 loop spans 17 amino acids. In DNA form, the CDR3 reads TGTGCCAGCAGCCGACCACTAGCGGGGGTGGCCTACAATGAGCGGTTCTTC. Protein product: CASSRPLAGVAYNERFF.

This clonotype was found many times. CDR3 nucleotides: TGTGCCAGCAGCTTGGGACTAGCGGGGGTCAACACAGATACGCAGTATTTT. It codes for CASSLGLAGVNTDTQYF. The gene calls are TRBV7-2 and TRBJ2-3, with 14 bases fitting TRBD2. V gave up 3 bases and J gave up 2 bases; unmatched junction bases: 4. This CDR3 spans 17 amino acids. Germline-derived CDR1 and CDR2 are SGHTA and FQGNSA.

This clonotype was observed at least ten times. The junction and the germline gene differ at one end; a read error may be behind it. CDR3 in amino acids: CASSLGVQETQYF. The CDR3, as DNA: TGTGCCAGCAGCTTAGGGGTCCAAGAGACCCAGTACTTC. The chain couples TRBV12-3 or TRBV12-4 to TRBJ2-5, with D perhaps matching TRBD1 (5 bases). This CDR3 spans 13 amino acids.

This clonotype occurred many times. V and J are TRBV4-1 and TRBJ1-1, with 12 positions matching TRBD1. This CDR3 is built from 13 residues. Germline-derived CDR1 and CDR2 are MGHRA and YSYEKL. Losses at the gene ends were 4 bases for V and 7 bases for J; bases not matched to a gene: 1. The CDR3 region has the DNA TGCGCCAGCAGCCGGGACAGGGGGCTTGAAGCTTTCTTT. Translated: CASSRDRGLEAFF.

The chain recombines TRBV18 with TRBJ1-1; D may be TRBD1 (5 bases). Trimming removed 0 bases from V and 1 base from J, with 9 bases in between. Germline V gene data show CDR1 as KGHSH and CDR2 as LQKENI. This CDR3 has 15 residues. CDR3 residues: CASSPPGVRNTEAFF. The CDR3 DNA is TGTGCCAGCTCACCACCGGGGGTAAGGAACACTGAAGCTTTCTTT.

This clonotype showed up many times. The gene calls are TRBV7-9 and TRBJ2-5; possible D gene TRBD2, 6 bases. V was clipped by 7 bases and J by 2 bases, with 11 bases between them. Per germline, CDR1 SEHNR and CDR2 FQNEAQ (reference sequence). The CDR3 covers 13 residues. CDR3 loop: CASTMEGQETQYF. CDR3 bases: TGTGCCAGCACTATGGAGGGGCAAGAGACCCAGTACTTC.

This clonotype was picked up many times. This chain links TRBV28 with TRBJ1-2; D gene unclear. V lost 4 bases, J lost 0 bases, and 12 bases lay in between. The length of the CDR3 is 15 residues. Germline assignment: CDR1 MDHEN and CDR2 SYDVKM. DNA for the CDR3: TGTGCCAGCAGTTCGCACGGAAACGCTAACTATGGCTACACCTTC. This sequence encodes CASSSHGNANYGYTF.

This clonotype was recorded a few times. The V and J genes are TRBV7-4 and TRBJ1-5; 7 nucleotides line up with TRBD1. V trimming: 3 bases; J trimming: 5 bases; junction bases outside the gene matches: 10. The CDR3 totals 16 residues. Germline-derived CDR1 and CDR2 are SGHVT and SQSDAQ. In DNA form, the CDR3 reads TGTGCCAGCAGCTTGGTTGCAGGGGGGAAGGATCAGCCCCAGCATTTT. Translated: CASSLVAGGKDQPQHF. The full variable domain, in which reference TRBV7-4 and TRBJ1-5 provide the parts outside the CDR3, is GAGVSQSPRYKVAKRGRDVALRCDSISGHVTLYWYRQTLGQGSEVLTYSQSDAQRDKSGRPSGRFSAERPERSVSTLKIQRTEQGDSAVYLCASSLVAGGKDQPQHFGDGTRLSIL.

This clonotype showed up many times. The genes are TRBV11-2 and TRBJ2-3, with D possibly matching TRBD2 (5 bases). V lost 3 bases and J lost 4, with 8 bases in between. CDR1 SGHAT and CDR2 FQNNGV come from the germline V gene. The CDR3 is 13 amino acids. CDR3 in amino acids: CASSFAGADTQYF. As DNA, the CDR3 is TGTGCCAGCAGCTTTGCCGGGGCAGATACGCAGTATTTT.

The rearrangement links TRBV19 to TRBJ2-3, with TRBD2 matching 11 bases. The CDR3 is 20 residues long. Unmatched junction bases numbered 17, after V lost 0 bases and J lost 6 bases. Looked up from germline, CDR1 is LNHDA and CDR2 is SQIVND (reference sequence). The CDR3 here is CASSIDLRLAGKSGGDTQYF. The CDR3 nucleotides read TGTGCCAGTAGTATAGATCTAAGACTAGCGGGGAAGTCCGGCGGTGATACGCAGTATTTT.

In regard to this clonotype: This could be a read error, since a much larger clone is one nucleotide away. The V gene is TRBV7-6, the J gene TRBJ2-1; weak D call: TRBD2 (6 bases). Per germline, CDR1 SGHVS and CDR2 FNYEAQ. Between the trimmed V and J ends, which lost 5 bases and 7 bases, there was a span of 9 bases. The CDR3 consists of 12 residues. The CDR3 DNA sequence: TGTGCCAGCAGCCATGGGAGGAATGAGCAGTTCTTC. Residues: CASSHGRNEQFF.

The rearrangement links TRBV6-1 to TRBJ1-1, with D possibly being TRBD1 (5 bases). Trimming pared 5 bases from V and 6 bases from J, leaving 13 bases between. In germline, CDR1 is MNHNS, CDR2 SASEGT. The CDR3 consists of 13 residues. The CDR3 protein is CASSRTGTPEAFF. Written as DNA, the CDR3 is TGTGCCAGCAGTAGAACCGGGACGCCTGAAGCTTTCTTT.